The clone carrying this T cell receptor (beta chain) came up a few times. Its antigen remains unidentified. The record originates from a study of somatic mutations in cytotoxic T cells in rheumatoid arthritis. Turning to the study itself: Sorted by flow to nearly 100% purity were some V beta antibody-stained T-cell populations, including V beta1+ cells sequenced for TCRB. Study-wide findings and caveats: Rheumatoid arthritis patients showed slight TRBV07 underrepresentation, and this was not adjusted for multiple comparisons. Patients with a largest CD8+ clone exceeding 20% of CD8+ cells numbered 8 of 65.

TCRdb's copy holds only in-frame clones and misses some; the assay was immunoSEQ multiplex PCR. The data contain about 20,000 clones, just over 85% of them singletons. Germline CDR1 MNHEY, CDR2 SMNVEV (reference sequence). V trimming: 6 bases; J trimming: 4 bases; junction bases outside the gene matches: 14. CDR3 length: 17 amino acids. Healthy control subjects consisted of blood donors (median age roughly 52 years, range about 20-75; about 55% female). The chain uses TRBV27 and TRBJ1-2; 10 bases are a match to TRBD1. This receptor was taken from a woman between 50 and 59 years old in good health. The sequencing input was CD8+ T cells sorted from blood. In DNA form, the CDR3 reads TGTGCCAGCAGCCCTGACCAGTGGGACAGGGGTTTCTATGGCTACACCTTC. Its translation: CASSPDQWDRGFYGYTF.